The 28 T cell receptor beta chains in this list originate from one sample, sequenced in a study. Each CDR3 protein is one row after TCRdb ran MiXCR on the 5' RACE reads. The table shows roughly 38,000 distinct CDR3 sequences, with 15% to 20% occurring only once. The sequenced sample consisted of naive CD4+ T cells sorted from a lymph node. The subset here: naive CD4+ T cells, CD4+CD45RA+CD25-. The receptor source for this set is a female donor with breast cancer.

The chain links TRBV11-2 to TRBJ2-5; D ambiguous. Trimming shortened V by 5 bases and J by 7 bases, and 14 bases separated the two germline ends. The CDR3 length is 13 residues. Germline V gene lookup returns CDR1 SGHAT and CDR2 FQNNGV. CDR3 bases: TGTGCCAGCAGCCCCCGGTTGGTCGTGACCCAGTACTTC. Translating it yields CASSPRLVVTQYF.

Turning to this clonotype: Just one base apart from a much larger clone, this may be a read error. Here the CDR3 reads CASSLPDAENTIYF. As DNA, the CDR3 is TGCGCCAGCAGCTTGCCGGATGCAGAAAACACCATATATTTT. The chain has TRBV5-1 and TRBJ1-3; D remains unclear. The V gene's germline CDR1 is SGHRS and CDR2 YFSETQ. CDR3 length: 14 amino acids. Trimming cost V 1 base and J 6 bases, with 11 bases left between them.

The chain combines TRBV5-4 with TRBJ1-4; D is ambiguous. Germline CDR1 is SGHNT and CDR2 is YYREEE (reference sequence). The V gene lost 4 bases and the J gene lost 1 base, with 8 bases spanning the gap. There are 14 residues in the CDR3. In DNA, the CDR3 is TGTGCCAGCAGCCTCGGAGGAACTAATGAAAAACTGTTTTTT. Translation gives CASSLGGTNEKLFF. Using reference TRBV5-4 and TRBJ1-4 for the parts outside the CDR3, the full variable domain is ETGVTQSPTHLIKTRGQQVTLRCSSQSGHNTVSWYQQALGQGPQFIFQYYREEENGRGNFPPRFSGLQFPNYSSELNVNALELDDSALYLCASSLGGTNEKLFFGSGTQLSVL.

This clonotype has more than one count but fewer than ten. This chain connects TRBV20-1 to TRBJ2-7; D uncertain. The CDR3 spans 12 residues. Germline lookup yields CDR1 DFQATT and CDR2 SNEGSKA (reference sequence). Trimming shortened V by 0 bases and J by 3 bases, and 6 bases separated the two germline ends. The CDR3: CSARDRSYEQYF. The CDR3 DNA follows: TGCAGTGCTAGAGACAGAAGCTACGAGCAGTACTTC.

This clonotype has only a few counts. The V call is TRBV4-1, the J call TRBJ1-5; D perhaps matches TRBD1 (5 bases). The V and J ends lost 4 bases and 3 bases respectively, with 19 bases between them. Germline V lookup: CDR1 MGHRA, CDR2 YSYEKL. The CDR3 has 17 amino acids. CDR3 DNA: TGCGCCAGCAGCCTGGATGGGGGGGGGAAGCCCAATCAGCCCCAGCATTTT. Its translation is CASSLDGGGKPNQPQHF.

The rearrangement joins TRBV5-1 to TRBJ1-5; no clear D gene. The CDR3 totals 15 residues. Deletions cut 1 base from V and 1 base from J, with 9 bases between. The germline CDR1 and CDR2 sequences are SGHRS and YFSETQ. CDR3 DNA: TGCGCCAGCAGCTTGAGTGGAGTCAGCAATCAGCCCCAGCATTTT. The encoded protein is CASSLSGVSNQPQHF.

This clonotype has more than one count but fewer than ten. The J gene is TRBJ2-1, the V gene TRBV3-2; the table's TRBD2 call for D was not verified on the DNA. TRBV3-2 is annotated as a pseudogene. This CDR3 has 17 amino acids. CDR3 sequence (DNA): TGTGCCAGCAGCCAAGATTACAGGACTAGCGGGAGCGATGAGCAGTTCTTC. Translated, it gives CASSQDYRTSGSDEQFF.

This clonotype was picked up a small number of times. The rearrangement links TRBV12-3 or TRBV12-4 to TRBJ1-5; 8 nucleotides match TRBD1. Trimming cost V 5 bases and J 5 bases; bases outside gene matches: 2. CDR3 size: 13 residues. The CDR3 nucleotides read TGTGCCAGCAGTAAGGACAGGGATCAGCCCCAGCATTTT. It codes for CASSKDRDQPQHF.

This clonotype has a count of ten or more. CDR3 protein: CASSRGINEQFF. In nucleotides, the CDR3 is TGTGCCAGCAGTCGCGGTATCAATGAGCAGTTCTTC. This chain connects TRBV6-2 or TRBV6-3 to TRBJ2-1, with D unresolved. Trimming removed 5 bases at V and 6 bases at J, with 8 bases between. The germline CDR1 and CDR2 sequences are MNHEY and SVGEGT. The CDR3 runs 12 residues.

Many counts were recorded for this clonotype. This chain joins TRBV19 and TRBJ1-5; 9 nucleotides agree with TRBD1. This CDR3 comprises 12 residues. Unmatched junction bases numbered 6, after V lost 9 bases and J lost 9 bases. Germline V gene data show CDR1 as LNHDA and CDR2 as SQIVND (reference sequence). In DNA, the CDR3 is TGTGCCAGCAACAGGGGGCAGGCGCCCCAGCATTTT. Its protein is CASNRGQAPQHF.

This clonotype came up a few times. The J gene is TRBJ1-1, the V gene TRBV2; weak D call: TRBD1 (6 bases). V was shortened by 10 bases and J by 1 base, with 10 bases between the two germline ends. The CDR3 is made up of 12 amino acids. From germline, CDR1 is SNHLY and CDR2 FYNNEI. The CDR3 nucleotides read TGTGCCATACAGGGTGAGAACACTGAAGCTTTCTTT. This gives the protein CAIQGENTEAFF. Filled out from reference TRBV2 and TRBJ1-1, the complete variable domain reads EPEVTQTPSHQVTQMGQEVILRCVPISNHLYFYWYRQILGQKVEFLVSFYNNEISEKSEIFDDQFSVERPDGSNFTLKIRSTKLEDSAMYFCAIQGENTEAFFGQGTRLTVV.

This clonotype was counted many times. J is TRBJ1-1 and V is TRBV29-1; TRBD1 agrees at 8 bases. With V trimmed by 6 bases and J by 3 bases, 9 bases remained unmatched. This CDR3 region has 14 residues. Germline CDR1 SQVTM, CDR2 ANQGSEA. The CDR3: CSVEYRQGHTEAFF. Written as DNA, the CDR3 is TGCAGCGTGGAATACCGACAGGGGCACACTGAAGCTTTCTTT.

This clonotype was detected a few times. CDR3 sequence (DNA): TGTGCCACCAACAATGGAAACACTGAAGCTTTCTTT. Protein: CATNNGNTEAFF. V usage is TRBV2 and J usage is TRBJ1-1; D call uncertain. This CDR3 is 12 amino acids long. The germline V gene encodes CDR1 SNHLY and CDR2 FYNNEI. Trimming left V 10 bases short and J 2 bases short, with 11 bases between.

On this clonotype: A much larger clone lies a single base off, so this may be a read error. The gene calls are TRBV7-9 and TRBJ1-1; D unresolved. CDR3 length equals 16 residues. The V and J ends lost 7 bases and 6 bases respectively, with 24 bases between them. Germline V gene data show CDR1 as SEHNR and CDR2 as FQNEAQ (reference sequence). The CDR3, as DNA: TGTGCCAGCACCACTCGGACGGTTGGGAGGAAATCTGAAGCTTTCTTT. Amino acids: CASTTRTVGRKSEAFF.

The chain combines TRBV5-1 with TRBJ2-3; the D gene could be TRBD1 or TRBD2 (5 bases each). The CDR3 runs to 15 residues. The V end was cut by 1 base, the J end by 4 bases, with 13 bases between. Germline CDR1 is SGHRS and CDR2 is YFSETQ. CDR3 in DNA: TGCGCCAGCAGCTTGCGGGACCGCGGCGCAGATACGCAGTATTTT. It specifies CASSLRDRGADTQYF. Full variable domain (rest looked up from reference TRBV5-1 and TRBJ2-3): KAGVTQTPRYLIKTRGQQVTLSCSPISGHRSVSWYQQTPGQGLQFLFEYFSETQRNKGNFPGRFSGRQFSNSRSEMNVSTLELGDSALYLCASSLRDRGADTQYFGPGTRLTVL.

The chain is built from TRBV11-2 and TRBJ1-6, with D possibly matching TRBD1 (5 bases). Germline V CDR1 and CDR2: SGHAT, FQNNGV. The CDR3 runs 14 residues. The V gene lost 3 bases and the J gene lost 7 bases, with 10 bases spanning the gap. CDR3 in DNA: TGTGCCAGCAGCTTTTCCTCAGGGAATTCACCCCTCCACTTT. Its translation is CASSFSSGNSPLHF.

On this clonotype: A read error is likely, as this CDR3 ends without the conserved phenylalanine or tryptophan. The DNA of the CDR3 is TGTGCCAGCGTTATCCGAGGGGGCGGGAGGACTACCGGAGATACGCAGTATATT. It codes for CASVIRGGGRTTGDTQYI. The chain is built from TRBV28 and TRBJ2-3; perhaps TRBD2 as D (8 bases). CDR1 and CDR2 (germline): MDHEN, SYDVKM. Trimming shortened V by 8 bases and J by 5 bases, and 29 bases separated the two germline ends. This CDR3 has 18 amino acids.

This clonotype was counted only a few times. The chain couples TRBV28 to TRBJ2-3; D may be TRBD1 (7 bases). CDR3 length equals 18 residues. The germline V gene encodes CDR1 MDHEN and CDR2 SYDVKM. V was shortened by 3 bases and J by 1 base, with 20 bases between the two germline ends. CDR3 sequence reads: CASSFSRGQGGGTDTQYF. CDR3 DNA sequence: TGTGCCAGCAGTTTCTCGAGGGGGCAGGGGGGAGGCACAGATACGCAGTATTTT.

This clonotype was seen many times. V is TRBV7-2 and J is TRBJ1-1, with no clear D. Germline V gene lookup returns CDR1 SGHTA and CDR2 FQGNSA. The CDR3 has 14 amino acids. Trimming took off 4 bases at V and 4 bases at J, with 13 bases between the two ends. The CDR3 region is CASSSSLSATEAFF. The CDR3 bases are TGTGCCAGCAGCTCTAGTCTAAGTGCCACTGAAGCTTTCTTT.

The CDR3: CASSPPGPYEQYF. The CDR3 nucleotides read TGTGCCAGCAGCCCCCCAGGGCCCTACGAGCAGTACTTC. The V gene is TRBV5-5, the J gene TRBJ2-7, with a weak D call TRBD1 (5 bases). Trimming took off 4 bases at V and 2 bases at J, with 10 bases between the two ends. The germline CDR1 and CDR2 sequences are SGHKS and YYEKEE (reference sequence). This CDR3 is 13 amino acids long.

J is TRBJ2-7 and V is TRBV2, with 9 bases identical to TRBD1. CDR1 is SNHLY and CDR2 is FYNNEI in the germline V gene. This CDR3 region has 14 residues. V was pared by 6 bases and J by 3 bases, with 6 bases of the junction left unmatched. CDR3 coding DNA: TGTGCCAGCAGAGCCGGGACAGGGAACTACGAGCAGTACTTC. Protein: CASRAGTGNYEQYF. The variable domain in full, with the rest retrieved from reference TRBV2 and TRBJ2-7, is EPEVTQTPSHQVTQMGQEVILRCVPISNHLYFYWYRQILGQKVEFLVSFYNNEISEKSEIFDDQFSVERPDGSNFTLKIRSTKLEDSAMYFCASRAGTGNYEQYFGPGTRLTVT.

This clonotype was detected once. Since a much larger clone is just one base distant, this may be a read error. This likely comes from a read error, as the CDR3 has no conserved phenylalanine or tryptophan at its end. The CDR3, as DNA: TGTGCCAGCAGCCAAACAGGGAATCAGCCCCAGCATATT. As protein: CASSQTGNQPQHI. The chain uses TRBV6-1 and TRBJ1-5; TRBD1 is a possible D gene (6 bases). Per germline, CDR1 MNHNS and CDR2 SASEGT. This CDR3 is built from 13 residues. Trimming stripped 6 bases from V and 4 bases from J, with 10 bases between.

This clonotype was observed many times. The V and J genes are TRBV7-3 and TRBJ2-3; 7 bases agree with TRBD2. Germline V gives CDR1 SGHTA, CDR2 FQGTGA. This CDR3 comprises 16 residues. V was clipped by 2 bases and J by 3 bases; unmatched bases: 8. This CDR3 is CASSLSGGGWTDTQYF. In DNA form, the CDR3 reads TGTGCCAGCAGCTTATCCGGCGGGGGATGGACAGATACGCAGTATTTT.

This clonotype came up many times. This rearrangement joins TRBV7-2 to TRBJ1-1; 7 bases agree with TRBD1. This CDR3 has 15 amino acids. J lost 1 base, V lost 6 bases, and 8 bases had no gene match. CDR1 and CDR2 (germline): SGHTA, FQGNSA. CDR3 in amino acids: CASSTRQGGNTEAFF. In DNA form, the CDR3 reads TGTGCCAGCAGTACGAGACAGGGCGGGAACACTGAAGCTTTCTTT.

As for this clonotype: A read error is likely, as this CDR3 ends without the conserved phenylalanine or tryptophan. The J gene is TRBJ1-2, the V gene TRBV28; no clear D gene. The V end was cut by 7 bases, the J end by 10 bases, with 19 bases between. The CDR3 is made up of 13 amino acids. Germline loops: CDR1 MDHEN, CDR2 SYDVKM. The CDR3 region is CASNSRPTNDYTL. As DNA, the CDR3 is TGTGCCAGCAATTCTCGACCCACTAACGACTACACCCTC.

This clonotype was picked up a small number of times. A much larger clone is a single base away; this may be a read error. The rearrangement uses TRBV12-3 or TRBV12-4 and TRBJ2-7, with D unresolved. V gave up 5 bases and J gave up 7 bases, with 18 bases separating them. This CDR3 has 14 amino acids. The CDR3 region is CASSPSTGVGEQYF. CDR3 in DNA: TGTGCCAGCAGTCCCTCAACTGGAGTCGGGGAGCAGTACTTC.

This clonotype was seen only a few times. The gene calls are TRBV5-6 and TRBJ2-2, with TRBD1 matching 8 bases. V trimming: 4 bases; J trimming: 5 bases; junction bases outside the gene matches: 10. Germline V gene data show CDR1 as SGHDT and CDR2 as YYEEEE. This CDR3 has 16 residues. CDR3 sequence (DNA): TGTGCCAGCAGCCTCTACGACAGGGGAAGAACCGGGGAGCTGTTTTTT. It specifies CASSLYDRGRTGELFF. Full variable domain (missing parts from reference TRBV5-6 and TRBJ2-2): DAGVTQSPTHLIKTRGQQVTLRCSPKSGHDTVSWYQQALGQGPQFIFQYYEEEERQRGNFPDRFSGHQFPNYSSELNVNALLLGDSALYLCASSLYDRGRTGELFFGEGSRLTVL.

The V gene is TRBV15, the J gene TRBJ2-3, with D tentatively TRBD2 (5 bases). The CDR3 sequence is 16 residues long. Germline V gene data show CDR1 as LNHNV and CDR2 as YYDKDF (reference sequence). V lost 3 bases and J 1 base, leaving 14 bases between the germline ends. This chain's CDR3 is CATSSGVGVGTDTQYF. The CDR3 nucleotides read TGTGCCACCAGCAGCGGAGTGGGAGTGGGCACAGATACGCAGTATTTT.